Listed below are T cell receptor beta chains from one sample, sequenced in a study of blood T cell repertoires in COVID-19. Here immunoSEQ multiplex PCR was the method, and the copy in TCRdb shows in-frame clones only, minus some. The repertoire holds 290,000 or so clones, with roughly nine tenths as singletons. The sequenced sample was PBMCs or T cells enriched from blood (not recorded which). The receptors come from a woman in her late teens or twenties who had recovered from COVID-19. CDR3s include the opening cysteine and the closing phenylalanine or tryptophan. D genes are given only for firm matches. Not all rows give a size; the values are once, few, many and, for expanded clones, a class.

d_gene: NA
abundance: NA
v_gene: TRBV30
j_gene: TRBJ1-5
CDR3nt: TGTGCCTGGAGTAACAATCAGGGGTATCAGCCCCAGCATTTT
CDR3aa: CAWSNNQGYQPQHF

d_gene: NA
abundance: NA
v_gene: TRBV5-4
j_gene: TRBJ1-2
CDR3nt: TGTGCCAGCAGCTTGGCCAGGGAGGATACATATGGCTACACCTTC
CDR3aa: CASSLAREDTYGYTF

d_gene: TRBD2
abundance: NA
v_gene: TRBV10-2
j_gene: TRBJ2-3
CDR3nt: TGCGCCAGCAGAGTGACTAGCGGGAGCACAGATACGCAGTATTTT
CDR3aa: CASRVTSGSTDTQYF

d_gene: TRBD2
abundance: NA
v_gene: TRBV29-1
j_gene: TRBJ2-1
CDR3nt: TGCAGCGTGGAGGCTAGCGGGAGGGCCGGTGAGCAGTTCTTC
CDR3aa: CSVEASGRAGEQFF

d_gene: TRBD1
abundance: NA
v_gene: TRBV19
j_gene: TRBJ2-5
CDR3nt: TGTGCCAGTAGTCCCGACAGGGGAGGAGGGGAAGAGACCCAGTACTTC
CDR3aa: CASSPDRGGGEETQYF

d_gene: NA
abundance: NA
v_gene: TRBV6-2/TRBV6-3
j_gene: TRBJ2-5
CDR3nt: TGTGCCAGCAGTTACTCTAACCAAGAGACCCAGTACTTC
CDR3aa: CASSYSNQETQYF

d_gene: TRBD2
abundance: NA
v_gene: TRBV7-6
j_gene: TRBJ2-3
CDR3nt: TGTGCCAGCAGCTTAGGTAGATCGGGAGGATTCGTGGATACGCAGTATTTT
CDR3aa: CASSLGRSGGFVDTQYF

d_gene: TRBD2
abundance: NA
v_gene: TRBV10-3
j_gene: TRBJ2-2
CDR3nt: TGTGCCATCAATGAAGGGACTATTGACACCGGGGAGCTGTTTTTT
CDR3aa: CAINEGTIDTGELFF

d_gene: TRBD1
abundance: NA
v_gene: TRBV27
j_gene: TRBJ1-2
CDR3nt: TGTGCCAGCAGGGGGGACAGGGGCTACACCTTC
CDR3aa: CASRGDRGYTF

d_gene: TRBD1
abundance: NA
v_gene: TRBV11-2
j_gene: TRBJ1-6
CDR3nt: TGTGCCAGCAGCCCCAGGACAGGCGGTAATTCACCCCTCCACTTT
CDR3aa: CASSPRTGGNSPLHF

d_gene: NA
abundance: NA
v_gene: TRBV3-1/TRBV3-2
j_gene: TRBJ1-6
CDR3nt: TGTGCCAGCAGCCAAGATCGAGGCACCACCCCCCTCCACTTT
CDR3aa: CASSQDRGTTPLHF

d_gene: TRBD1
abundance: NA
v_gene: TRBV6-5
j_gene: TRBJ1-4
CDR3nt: TGTGCCAGCAGCCGGGGACAGTCGGGCGAAAAACTGTTTTTT
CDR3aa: CASSRGQSGEKLFF

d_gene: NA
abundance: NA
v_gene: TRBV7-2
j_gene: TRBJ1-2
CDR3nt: TGTGCCAGCAGCTTAAACCAGGGGCAAGGCTACACCTTC
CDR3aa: CASSLNQGQGYTF

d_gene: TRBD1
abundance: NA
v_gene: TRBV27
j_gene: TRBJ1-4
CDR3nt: TGTGCCAGCAGTCCGGGGACAGGGAATAATGAAAAACTGTTTTTT
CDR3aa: CASSPGTGNNEKLFF

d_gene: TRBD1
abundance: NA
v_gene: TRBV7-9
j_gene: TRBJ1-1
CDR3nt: TGTGCCAGCAGCCCAACCCGAAGGGGGCCGGAGAACACTGAAGCTTTCTTT
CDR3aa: CASSPTRRGPENTEAFF

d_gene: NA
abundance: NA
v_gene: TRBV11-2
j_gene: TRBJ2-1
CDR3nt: TGTGCCAGCAGCTTAGGACGGAGCTCCTACAATGAGCAGTTCTTC
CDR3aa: CASSLGRSSYNEQFF

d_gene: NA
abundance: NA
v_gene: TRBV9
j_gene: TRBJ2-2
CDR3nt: TGTGCCAGCAGCGGAAGGGGTCCCGGGGAGCTGTTTTTT
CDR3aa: CASSGRGPGELFF

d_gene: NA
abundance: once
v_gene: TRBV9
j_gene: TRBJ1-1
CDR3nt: TGTGCCAGCAGCTTCTCCGGGACTGCTAACACTGAAGCTTTCTTT
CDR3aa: CASSFSGTANTEAFF

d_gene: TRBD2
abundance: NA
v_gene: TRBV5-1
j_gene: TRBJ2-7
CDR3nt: TGCGCCAGCAGCCTTAGCGGGAGGGCCTACGAGCAGTACTTC
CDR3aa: CASSLSGRAYEQYF

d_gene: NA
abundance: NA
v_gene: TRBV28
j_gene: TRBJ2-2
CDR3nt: TGTGCCAGCACTCTCCCGACAGCGAACACCGGGGAGCTGTTTTTT
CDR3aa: CASTLPTANTGELFF

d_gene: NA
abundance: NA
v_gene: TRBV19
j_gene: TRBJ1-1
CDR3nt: TGTGCCAGTAGTCCTCCCGGGGGACCTTACACTGAAGCTTTCTTT
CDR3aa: CASSPPGGPYTEAFF

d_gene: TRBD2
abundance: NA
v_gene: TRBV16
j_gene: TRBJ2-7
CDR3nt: TGTGCCAGCAGCCAAGTAGCGGGGGCCTTATCCTACGAGCAGTACTTC
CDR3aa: CASSQVAGALSYEQYF

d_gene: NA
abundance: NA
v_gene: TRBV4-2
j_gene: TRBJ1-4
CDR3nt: TGTGCCAGCAGCCAAATGGGCGCGGGGGCCGGAATGCCCGTTCATGAAAAACTGTTTTTT
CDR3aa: CASSQMGAGAGMPVHEKLFF

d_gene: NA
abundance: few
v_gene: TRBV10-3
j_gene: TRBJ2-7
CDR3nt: TGTGCCATCAGTGGCAGGCCCCAGGTCGAGGGGCAGTACTTC
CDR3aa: CAISGRPQVEGQYF

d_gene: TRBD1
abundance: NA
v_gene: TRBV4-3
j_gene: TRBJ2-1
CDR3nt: TGCGCCAGCAGCCAAGTGTCAGGGGGTGAGCAGTTCTTC
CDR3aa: CASSQVSGGEQFF

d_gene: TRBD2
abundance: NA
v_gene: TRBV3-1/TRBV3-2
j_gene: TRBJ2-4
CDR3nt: TGTGCCAGCAGCCAAGCAAGCGGGGGGGGCAACATTCAGTACTTC
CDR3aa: CASSQASGGGNIQYF

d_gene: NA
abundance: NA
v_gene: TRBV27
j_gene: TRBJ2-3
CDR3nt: TGTGCCAGCAGTTTAAGAGGGAGCACAGATACGCAGTATTTT
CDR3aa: CASSLRGSTDTQYF

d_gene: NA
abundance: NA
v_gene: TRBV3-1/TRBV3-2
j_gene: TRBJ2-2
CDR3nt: TGTGCCAGCAGCCAAGGGCTGATCACCGGGGAGCTGTTTTTT
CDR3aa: CASSQGLITGELFF

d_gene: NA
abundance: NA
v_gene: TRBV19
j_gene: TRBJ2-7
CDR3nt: TGTGCCAGTAGTATTCCTGGACACCTCCTATTCTTTGCGGAATCCTACGAGCAGTACTTC
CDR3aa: CASSIPGHLLFFAESYEQYF

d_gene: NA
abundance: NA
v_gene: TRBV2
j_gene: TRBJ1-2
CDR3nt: TGTGCCAGCAGTGTAAGCAGGGACTATGGCTACACCTTC
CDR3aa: CASSVSRDYGYTF

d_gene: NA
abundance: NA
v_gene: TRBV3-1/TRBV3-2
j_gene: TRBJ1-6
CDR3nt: TGTGCCAGCAGCCTCACCCACAGGGAATCACCCCTCCACTTT
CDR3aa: CASSLTHRESPLHF

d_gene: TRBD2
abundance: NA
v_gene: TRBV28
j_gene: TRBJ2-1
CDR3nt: TGTGCCAGCAGTCCCGGGGTAGCGGGTTACAATGAGCAGTTCTTC
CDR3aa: CASSPGVAGYNEQFF

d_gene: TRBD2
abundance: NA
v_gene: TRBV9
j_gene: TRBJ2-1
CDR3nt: TGTGCCAGCAGCGTCCTAGCGGGAGGGGATAATGAGCAGTTCTTC
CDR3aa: CASSVLAGGDNEQFF

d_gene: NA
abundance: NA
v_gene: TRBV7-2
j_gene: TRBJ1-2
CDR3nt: TGTGCCAGCAGCTTCCGCGCGGGAGCCAGCTATGGCTACACCTTC
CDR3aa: CASSFRAGASYGYTF

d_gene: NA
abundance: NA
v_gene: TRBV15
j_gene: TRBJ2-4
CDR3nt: TGTGCCACCAGCAGCCTGCCCAGGGGTGACATTCAGTACTTC
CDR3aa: CATSSLPRGDIQYF

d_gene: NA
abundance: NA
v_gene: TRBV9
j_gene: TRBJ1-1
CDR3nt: TGTGCCAGCAGCGTAGAACGGGGAGGTGCCACTGAAGCTTTCTTT
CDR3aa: CASSVERGGATEAFF

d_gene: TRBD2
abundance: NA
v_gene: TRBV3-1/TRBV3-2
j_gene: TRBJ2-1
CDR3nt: TGTGCCAGCAGCCAAGGACTAGCTTCCTACAATGAGCAGTTCTTC
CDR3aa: CASSQGLASYNEQFF

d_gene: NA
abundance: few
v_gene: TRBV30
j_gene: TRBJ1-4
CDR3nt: TGTGCCTGGAGAGGCATTAAGGTGCTAGGAGGTGAAAAACTGTTTTTT
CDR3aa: CAWRGIKVLGGEKLFF

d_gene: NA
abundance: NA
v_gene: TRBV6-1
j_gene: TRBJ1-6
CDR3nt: TGTGCCAGCAGTGAGGGGGGGGGCTCTCAGCTCCTCCACTTT
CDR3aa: CASSEGGGSQLLHF

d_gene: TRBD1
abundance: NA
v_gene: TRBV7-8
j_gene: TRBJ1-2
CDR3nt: TGTGCCAGCAGCTTAGGCAGGGGGGATAACTATGGCTACACCTTC
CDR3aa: CASSLGRGDNYGYTF

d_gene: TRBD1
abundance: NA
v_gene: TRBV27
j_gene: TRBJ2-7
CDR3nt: TGTGCCAGCAGTGTCGGGACAGGGGCCCGGGAGCAGTACTTC
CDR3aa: CASSVGTGAREQYF

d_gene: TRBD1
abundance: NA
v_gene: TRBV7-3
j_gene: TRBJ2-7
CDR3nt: TGTGCCAGCAGCTTAGGTGGGACAGGGGATAACGAGCAGTACTTC
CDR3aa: CASSLGGTGDNEQYF

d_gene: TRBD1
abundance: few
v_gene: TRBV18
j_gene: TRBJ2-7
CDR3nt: TGTGCCAGCTCAATCGGGACAGGGTCCTACGAGCAGTACTTC
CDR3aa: CASSIGTGSYEQYF

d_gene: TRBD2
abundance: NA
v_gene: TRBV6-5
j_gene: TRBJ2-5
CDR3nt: TGTGCCAGCGCTGGGGCGGGGGGCCTCCAAGAGACCCAGTACTTC
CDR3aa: CASAGAGGLQETQYF

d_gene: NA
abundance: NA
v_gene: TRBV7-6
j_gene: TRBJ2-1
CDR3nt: TGTGCCACCTCGGACTCCAATGAGCAGTTCTTC
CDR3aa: CATSDSNEQFF

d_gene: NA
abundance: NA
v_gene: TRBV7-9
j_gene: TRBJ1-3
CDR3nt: TGTGCCAGCAGCCCCAGTGGCAGGATCAGTGGAAACACCATATATTTT
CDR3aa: CASSPSGRISGNTIYF

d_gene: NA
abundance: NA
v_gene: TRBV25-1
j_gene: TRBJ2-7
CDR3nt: TGTGCCAGCACCGAGAAGGAGGGATCGGGTTCCTACGAGCAGTACTTC
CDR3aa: CASTEKEGSGSYEQYF

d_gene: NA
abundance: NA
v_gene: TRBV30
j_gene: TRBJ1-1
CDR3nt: TGTGCCTGGAGTGTACATAGGGGGACTGAAGCTTTCTTT
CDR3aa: CAWSVHRGTEAFF